This T cell receptor (beta chain) was observed in a study of CXCR3-negative and CXCR3-positive naive CD8 T cells. About the study: The libraries together contributed approximately 150 million TRB reads, each supplying about 1.5 +/- 0.3 million. General study points: Naive cells positive for CXCR3 carried more hydrophobic TRB CDR3s than CXCR3-negative ones. Naive cells used TRBV-TRBJ genes in much the same way whether CXCR3-negative or CXCR3-positive; memory cells did not.

The CDR3 is 16 residues long. Per the germline V gene, CDR1 is SGHAT and CDR2 is FQDESV (reference sequence). As concerns this clonotype: The antigen remains unidentified.

UMI-labeled 5' RACE TRB cDNA libraries were prepared from the cells. One entry per CDR3 protein, without DNA, is what TCRdb gives after re-calling the 5' RACE reads. Here the sample table reports about 66,000 distinct CDR3 sequences. Definition of naive CD8+ T cells rested on a CD45RO-CCR7+CD27+CD95- profile. The TCR originated in a human donor in good health. Some clones in this sample may be carry-over from other donors' samples. This rearrangement joins TRBV11-1 to TRBJ2-3; TCRdb's assignment of TRBD2 cannot be checked, as there is no DNA. Sequencing input: naive CXCR3- CD8+ T cells from blood. As to subset: CD45RO-CCR7+CD27+CD95- naive CD8+ T cells lacking CXCR3 (TNR3-). This CDR3 reads CASSLGSGGYTDTQYF.